These 6 T cell receptor beta chains came from one sample sequenced in a study of T-cell reconstitution after alpha-beta-depleted transplantation in children. A library of TCRbeta sequences, prepared with unique molecular identifiers, was generated. From the PCR reads, TCRdb called clonotypes with MiXCR, one entry per CDR3 protein. The data show around 600,000 distinct CDR3 sequences, 23% seen once. Sequenced here: PBMCs, mostly from graft donor cells, sampled 360 days after TCRalphabeta/CD19-depleted stem cell transplant. The origin of the receptors is a boy in the first two years of life who had a stem cell transplant for acute myeloid leukemia, so the T cells may come from the graft donor.

This clonotype was observed many times. This sequence joins TRBV12-3 or TRBV12-4 and TRBJ2-6, with D maybe TRBD1 (5 bases). The length of the CDR3 is 18 residues. The ends were cut back, 3 bases at V and 2 bases at J, with 17 bases in the middle. CDR3 region: CASSLERQGPPGANVLTF. In DNA, the CDR3 is TGTGCCAGCAGTTTGGAAAGGCAGGGCCCACCTGGGGCCAACGTCCTGACTTTC.

This clonotype was seen only a few times. The V gene is TRBV20-1, the J gene TRBJ1-2; no firm D call. The CDR3 is made up of 9 amino acids. CDR1 is DFQATT, CDR2 SNEGSKA, per germline (reference sequence). Trimming pared 6 bases from V and 6 bases from J, leaving 5 bases between. CDR3 protein: CSAKDGYTF. In nucleotides, the CDR3 is TGCAGTGCAAAGGATGGCTACACCTTC.

This clonotype was recorded a few times. The chain recombines TRBV20-1 with TRBJ2-7; 10 bases are shared with TRBD2. The CDR3 extends over 17 amino acids. V was clipped by 1 base and J by 0 bases; unmatched bases: 9. Germline V gene lookup returns CDR1 DFQATT and CDR2 SNEGSKA (reference sequence). The CDR3 spells CSARGNIAGGRSYEQYV. The CDR3 DNA sequence: TGCAGTGCTAGAGGGAACATAGCGGGGGGCCGCTCCTACGAGCAGTACGTC.

This clonotype appeared a few times. The J gene is TRBJ2-7, the V gene TRBV11-3; 9 bases line up with TRBD1. Trimming took 0 bases from V and 2 from J; bases not matched to a gene: 2. The germline CDR1 and CDR2 sequences are SGHNT and YENEEA. This CDR3 region has 15 residues. The CDR3 loop reads CASSLEWTGAYEQYF. In nucleotides, the CDR3 is TGTGCCAGCAGCTTAGAGTGGACAGGGGCCTACGAGCAGTACTTC.

This sequence joins TRBV7-2 and TRBJ2-1; D remains unclear. The V and J ends lost 5 bases and 7 bases respectively, with 6 bases between them. The germline CDR1 and CDR2 sequences are SGHTA and FQGNSA. This CDR3 has 11 amino acids. The CDR3, as DNA: TGTGCCAGCAGCGAGAGGAATGAGCAGTTCTTC. Its protein is CASSERNEQFF.

This clonotype was recorded many times. The chain employs TRBV6-5 and TRBJ2-5; maybe TRBD2 (5 bases). Germline CDR1 and CDR2: MNHEY and SVGAGI. The CDR3 is 14 residues long. Trimming removed 0 bases at V and 5 bases at J, with 10 bases between. In DNA, the CDR3 is TGTGCCAGCAGTTACTCGGGGAGTTTCGAGACCCAGTACTTC. Translating it yields CASSYSGSFETQYF.